What follows is one T cell receptor (beta chain) and its context. The antigen remains unidentified. This specimen comes from a study of cytomegalovirus exposure and HLA in healthy donors. Overall study findings and caveats: TCR beta V- and J-gene trimming was later associated with a missense DCLRE1C variant.

The donors, nominally healthy at sampling, likely had unrecorded immune exposures. Primers included in the PCR were 60 Vbeta and 13 Jbeta primers. As handled by the study authors: About 11 million of around 85 million unique TCR beta chains were shared, per a later count. Using immunoSEQ multiplex PCR, the repertoire was profiled, and TCRdb retains in-frame clones only, with some absent. The V and J calls and clone size come from that table; D and trimming were worked out from the DNA. Of approximately 170,000 clones listed, 85% were seen once; the top ten hold 1%. This TCR was recovered from a boy aged 2-9 years in good health and CMV-seronegative. Sequencing input: PBMCs.

The CDR3 protein is CASSSTMIETQYF. In DNA, the CDR3 is TGTGCCAGCAGCTCGACTATGATAGAGACCCAGTACTTC. The rearrangement uses TRBV13 and TRBJ2-5, with D possibly TRBD2 on 5 matching bases. There are 13 residues in the CDR3. V was pared by 4 bases and J by 4 bases, with 10 bases between. Germline assignment: CDR1 PRHDT and CDR2 FYEKMQ (reference sequence).